The 14 T cell receptor beta chains in this list originate from one sample, sequenced in a study of glioma-infiltrating T cells after dendritic cell vaccination. The data were produced by immunoSEQ multiplex PCR, yet TCRdb's version contains in-frame clones alone and is incomplete. Among 60,000 to 70,000 clones, more than 75% were seen once, and the ten largest hold 9.2%. The sequencing used blood, collected before dendritic cell vaccination. Receptor source: a human donor with glioblastoma.

This clone was seen only once. This rearrangement joins TRBV5-8 to TRBJ2-7; possibly TRBD2 for D (6 bases). Looked up from germline, CDR1 is SGHTS and CDR2 is YDEGEE. The CDR3 contains 15 residues. V was pared by 2 bases and J by 3 bases, with 15 bases between. CDR3 bases: TGTGCCAGCAGCTTCCGATGGGGAGGCAGCTACGAGCAGTACTTC. Residues: CASSFRWGGSYEQYF.

This clone is termed medium-sized. This chain uses TRBV27 with TRBJ2-2, with 16 bases fitting TRBD2. Germline-derived CDR1 and CDR2 are MNHEY and SMNVEV (reference sequence). CDR3 length: 16 amino acids. The V segment lost 4 bases and the J segment 6 bases; nucleotides outside the gene matches: 2. CDR3 DNA sequence: TGTGCCAGCAGTTGGGGACTAGCGGGGGGGTCCGGGGAGCTGTTTTTT. Translation: CASSWGLAGGSGELFF.

Written as DNA, the CDR3 is TGTGCCAGCAGCTTAGCGACAGATAGCAATCAGCCCCAGCATTTT. It translates to CASSLATDSNQPQHF. This chain links TRBV7-8 with TRBJ1-5; D is perhaps TRBD1 (5 bases). CDR3 length equals 15 residues. Germline CDR1 is SGHVS and CDR2 is FQNEAQ. Trimming pared 0 bases from V and 0 bases from J, leaving 6 bases between.

This clone was observed once. V gene TRBV2 combines with J gene TRBJ1-2; 11 bases align to TRBD1. Germline V gene sequence: CDR1 SNHLY, CDR2 FYNNEI. V shed 2 bases and J 4 bases; nucleotides not matched to a gene: 12. The CDR3 length is 18 residues. In nucleotides, the CDR3 is TGTGCCAGCAGTGAATTACCGGGACAGGGGGGTGAGGGCTATGGCTACACCTTC. This gives the protein CASSELPGQGGEGYGYTF. Full variable domain (rest looked up from reference TRBV2 and TRBJ1-2): EPEVTQTPSHQVTQMGQEVILRCVPISNHLYFYWYRQILGQKVEFLVSFYNNEISEKSEIFDDQFSVERPDGSNFTLKIRSTKLEDSAMYFCASSELPGQGGEGYGYTFGSGTRLTVV.

The CDR3 reads CASSLGSSGGAVPSDTQYF. The DNA for the CDR3 is TGCGCCAGCAGCTTGGGGTCTAGCGGGGGGGCCGTCCCCTCAGATACGCAGTATTTT. The chain joins TRBV5-1 to TRBJ2-3, with 12 bases aligning to TRBD2. This CDR3 has 19 amino acids. V was clipped by 0 bases and J by 4 bases; unmatched bases: 12. The V gene's germline CDR1 is SGHRS and CDR2 YFSETQ.

The gene calls are TRBV9 and TRBJ2-1, with TRBD1 identical over 11 bases. V shed 6 bases and J 7 bases; nucleotides not matched to a gene: 9. Germline V lookup: CDR1 SGDLS, CDR2 YYNGEE. There are 15 residues in the CDR3. CDR3 in DNA: TGTGCCAGCAAGTATGGGACAGGGGGACCGAATGAGCAGTTCTTC. Translated: CASKYGTGGPNEQFF.

This sequence joins TRBV7-9 and TRBJ2-1; D is undetermined. Germline loops: CDR1 SEHNR, CDR2 FQNEAQ (reference sequence). V lost 5 bases and J 4 bases, leaving 9 bases between the germline ends. CDR3 length equals 13 residues. CDR3 coding DNA: TGTGCCAGCAGCCCTTGGCGGTACAATGAGCAGTTCTTC. It is translated as CASSPWRYNEQFF.

The chain joins TRBV10-2 to TRBJ1-2; the D gene is possibly TRBD1 (6 bases). The CDR3 has 15 amino acids. V lost 3 bases and J 7 bases, leaving 18 bases between the germline ends. Germline CDR1 reads WSHSY; CDR2 reads SAAADI. The CDR3 coding sequence is TGCGCCAGCAGTGAAGTTAGGGGGGGCGCGCCTGGCTACACCTTC. This gives the protein CASSEVRGGAPGYTF.

This chain uses TRBV28 with TRBJ2-1, with 11 positions matching TRBD2. CDR1 MDHEN and CDR2 SYDVKM come from the germline V gene. Trimming at V came to 5 bases and at J to 0 bases, leaving 3 bases not matched to a gene. The CDR3 is 16 amino acids. The CDR3 nucleotides are TGTGCCAGCAGTGTGGGACTAGCGGCCTCCTACAATGAGCAGTTCTTC. This translates into CASSVGLAASYNEQFF.

This clone has just one count. The chain combines TRBV7-6 with TRBJ1-2; perhaps TRBD1 as D (5 bases). Germline CDR1 reads SGHVS; CDR2 reads FNYEAQ. Trimming removed 0 bases at V and 3 bases at J, with 5 bases between. The CDR3 is 13 amino acids. The CDR3 spells CASSLAGDYGYTF. CDR3 nucleotide sequence: TGTGCCAGCAGCTTAGCAGGGGACTATGGCTACACCTTC. Complete variable domain (other parts from reference TRBV7-6 and TRBJ1-2): GAGVSQSPRYKVTKRGQDVALRCDPISGHVSLYWYRQALGQGPEFLTYFNYEAQQDKSGLPNDRFSAERPEGSISTLTIQRTEQRDSAMYRCASSLAGDYGYTFGSGTRLTVV.

The chain links TRBV5-1 to TRBJ2-2; 9 bases line up with TRBD2. The germline gives CDR1 SGHRS, CDR2 YFSETQ. The CDR3 spans 16 residues. Trimming removed 1 base from V and 6 bases from J; junction bases left unmatched: 7. As DNA, the CDR3 is TGCGCCAGCAGCTTGACGCGGGGGGGCTTATCCGGGGAGCTGTTTTTT. Protein sequence: CASSLTRGGLSGELFF.

V gene TRBV2 combines with J gene TRBJ2-7; TRBD2 agrees at 12 bases. Germline V gene data show CDR1 as SNHLY and CDR2 as FYNNEI. CDR3 length: 13 amino acids. With 6 bases clipped from V and 6 bases from J, the junction kept 3 bases outside the gene matches. The CDR3 spells CASSQGLAGEQYF. The CDR3 DNA reads TGTGCCAGCAGCCAGGGACTAGCGGGCGAGCAGTACTTC.

This clone was observed once. The chain recombines TRBV6-4 with TRBJ1-1; D unclear. Trimming took off 0 bases at V and 1 base at J, with 6 bases between the two ends. The CDR3 has 14 amino acids. Germline CDR1 MRHNA, CDR2 SNTAGT. The CDR3 DNA sequence: TGTGCCAGCAGTGACTCGACGGGGAACACTGAAGCTTTCTTT. Protein sequence: CASSDSTGNTEAFF.

The V gene is TRBV7-2, the J gene TRBJ2-5, with 9 nucleotides matching TRBD2. Trimming at V came to 4 bases and at J to 4 bases, leaving 10 bases not matched to a gene. The CDR3 covers 16 residues. Germline V lookup: CDR1 SGHTA, CDR2 FQGNSA. CDR3: CASSSLAGYVGETQYF. The CDR3 coding sequence is TGTGCCAGCAGCTCTCTAGCGGGGTACGTGGGAGAGACCCAGTACTTC.